This T cell receptor beta chain was sequenced in a study of blood T cell repertoires in COVID-19 (dated by TCRdb to the early 2020s). Describing the broader study: Samples covering the acute and convalescent phases of COVID-19 were provided by collaborators in the United States, Italy and Spain. The prospective study material was composed of cDNA or gDNA derived from T cells, B-cell-depleted T cells, or PBMCs. Deeply sampled blood TCRbeta repertoires from subjects exposed to, actively infected with, or recovered from COVID-19 were included in the dataset. The repertoires were released in a freely available public database intended as a resource for research on the immune response to SARS-CoV-2. Samples were obtained from the ongoing ImmuneRACE study (first 160 participants) and from approximately 1,200 subjects provided by 6 global collaborators. A de-identified subject ID, COVID-19 status, age in years and sex were almost always included in the sample metadata. HLA class I and class II types, where available, came from metadata supplied by the sample provider rather than from assay-based typing.

This clone has a single count. Its recognized antigen is unknown. The input lacks base qualities; no much larger clone sits a single base away. Beyond this particular receptor, the publication reports: How much clinical and demographic metadata was included differed by source and by participant, and the metadata was provided uncurated.

TCRbeta CDR3 regions were amplified from genomic DNA by means of the immunoSEQ Assay, a bias-controlled multiplex PCR. The original methods were these. Nucleated cell counts per sample were estimated from amplification of reference gene primers within the assay. Sequence reads were collapsed and filtered to measure the absolute abundance of every unique TCRbeta CDR3 rearrangement. Productive Simpson clonality was computed per sample as the square root of Simpson's diversity index over productive rearrangements. TCRdb stores this immuneACCESS table with in-frame sequences only. Part of the clones is absent; in the studies checked, under half of the shortfall reflects unresolved V genes, and no reason is known for the rest. The V and J calls and the clone size are those of that table, but D and trimming were determined from the DNA. Within this sample are roughly 59,000 clones, with approximately 80% of them counted one time only. The ten largest clones represent roughly 3.6% of the sample.

The collaborating institutions used their own protocols to collect whole blood in K2EDTA tubes. For TCRbeta analysis, collaborator samples were shipped as frozen whole blood, as isolated PBMCs, or as DNA extracted from either sample type. Based on the germline V gene, the CDR1 and CDR2 sequences are MDHEN and SYDVKM. Trimming takes 6 bases from V and 4 bases from J, and the germline ends sit 15 bases apart. The CDR3 holds 14 amino acids from the cysteine to the phenylalanine. Only the CDR3 portion is preserved as DNA: 42 bases, with reading frame beginning at the first base. Sequencing was carried out using peripheral blood. This chain joins TRBV28 to TRBJ1-1; the best D guess is TRBD1, with 6 bases matching. This sequence was found in a woman of 80 years or more with acute or convalescent COVID-19. At the DNA level, the sequence is TGTGCCAGCAGAGGACAGCCAGCAGGCACTGAAGCTTTCTTT. This encodes CASRGQPAGTEAFF.